The 27 T cell receptor beta chains below were found in one sample sequenced in a study of OX40 agonist ivuxolimab in advanced cancers. Only in-frame clones appear in the TCRdb table, and some are missing; sequencing was by immunoSEQ multiplex PCR. The sample contains fewer than 85,000 clones, 86% of which appear only once. Material: CD4+ or CD8+ T cells sorted from blood, obtained in a trial of the OX40 agonist ivuxolimab. All receptors derive from an adult with an advanced solid tumor such as melanoma, head and neck, liver or kidney cancer.

The chain links TRBV18 to TRBJ1-1, with D possibly TRBD1 on 6 matching bases. The CDR3 extends over 12 amino acids. Deletions cut 4 bases from V and 6 bases from J, with 9 bases between. Germline V gene sequence: CDR1 KGHSH, CDR2 LQKENI. As DNA, the CDR3 is TGTGCCAGCTCACGACAGGTCTCTGAAGCTTTCTTT. This sequence encodes CASSRQVSEAFF.

This clone appeared a single time. J is TRBJ1-5 and V is TRBV28, with D possibly being TRBD1 (5 bases). The length of the CDR3 is 15 residues. Germline V gene data show CDR1 as MDHEN and CDR2 as SYDVKM. Deletions cut 4 bases from V and 2 bases from J, with 12 bases between. Here the CDR3 DNA reads TGTGCCAGCAGTTATAGAGACAGACGCAATCAGCCCCAGCATTTT. This gives the protein CASSYRDRRNQPQHF.

The V and J genes are TRBV11-1 and TRBJ2-7; D might be TRBD1 (6 bases). Germline V gives CDR1 SGHAT, CDR2 FQDESV (reference sequence). CDR3 length: 14 amino acids. Trimming removed 0 bases at V and 3 bases at J, with 9 bases between. CDR3 sequence: CASSLAGGVYEQYF. The DNA for the CDR3 is TGTGCCAGCAGCTTAGCAGGGGGTGTCTACGAGCAGTACTTC.

V is TRBV5-1 and J is TRBJ2-4; TRBD1 aligns across 8 bases. CDR3 length: 15 residues. Trimming cost V 2 bases and J 6 bases; bases outside gene matches: 7. Per germline, CDR1 SGHRS and CDR2 YFSETQ. The CDR3 DNA sequence: TGCGCCAGCAGCTTATTGGGACAGGAGAGAAACATTCAGTACTTC. This codes for CASSLLGQERNIQYF.

The CDR3 DNA sequence: TGCGCCAGTTGTTATGAACCGGGACGAACGAACACCGGGGAGCTGTTTTTT. Protein: CASCYEPGRTNTGELFF. This chain links TRBV5-1 with TRBJ2-2; tentatively, D is TRBD1 or TRBD2 (5 bases each). V gave up 8 bases and J gave up 0 bases, with 20 bases separating them. The germline V gene encodes CDR1 SGHRS and CDR2 YFSETQ. This CDR3 has 17 amino acids.

This rearrangement joins TRBV5-1 to TRBJ2-7; D not resolved. V lost 2 bases and J 2 bases, leaving 20 bases between the germline ends. The CDR3 is 17 residues long. The V gene's germline CDR1 is SGHRS and CDR2 YFSETQ. In DNA form, the CDR3 reads TGCGCCAGCAGCTTCAGAAAGGCAGGATACACTACCTACGAGCAGTACTTC. As protein: CASSFRKAGYTTYEQYF. The variable domain in full, completed from reference TRBV5-1 and TRBJ2-7, reads KAGVTQTPRYLIKTRGQQVTLSCSPISGHRSVSWYQQTPGQGLQFLFEYFSETQRNKGNFPGRFSGRQFSNSRSEMNVSTLELGDSALYLCASSFRKAGYTTYEQYFGPGTRLTVT.

The J gene is TRBJ2-6, the V gene TRBV2; the D is unclear. The germline V and J ends were trimmed by 7 bases and 1 base, with 8 bases remaining between them. Looked up from germline, CDR1 is SNHLY and CDR2 is FYNNEI. This CDR3 is 14 amino acids long. As DNA, the CDR3 is TGTGCCAGCACCGTGAGATCTGGGGCCAACGTCCTGACTTTC. Encoded protein: CASTVRSGANVLTF.

The V call is TRBV18, the J call TRBJ2-7; TRBD1 is a possible D gene (5 bases). Germline assignment: CDR1 KGHSH and CDR2 LQKENI. This CDR3 region has 14 residues. The V and J ends lost 2 bases and 4 bases respectively, with 12 bases between them. CDR3 sequence (DNA): TGTGCCAGCTCACCAGGGCAGGGATGGTACGAGCAGTACTTC. It is translated as CASSPGQGWYEQYF.

This clone occurred once. V usage is TRBV27 and J usage is TRBJ2-2; D is possibly TRBD2 (7 bases). Looked up from germline, CDR1 is MNHEY and CDR2 is SMNVEV (reference sequence). CDR3 length: 17 residues. The V and J ends lost 2 bases and 0 bases respectively, with 13 bases between them. CDR3 DNA: TGTGCCAGCAGTTTAGAAGGGGGGGCCGCGAACACCGGGGAGCTGTTTTTT. It specifies CASSLEGGAANTGELFF.

This rearrangement joins TRBV7-2 to TRBJ2-3, with 7 bases aligning to TRBD2. V dropped 5 bases and J dropped 0; count of bases not matched to a gene: 5. Per the germline V gene, CDR1 is SGHTA and CDR2 is FQGNSA. CDR3 length: 15 residues. The CDR3 is CASSEVAGSTDTQYF. The CDR3 nucleotides are TGTGCCAGCAGCGAAGTAGCGGGCAGCACAGATACGCAGTATTTT.

The rearrangement uses TRBV5-3 and TRBJ2-7, with no clear D. TRBV5-3 is treated as an ORF (open reading frame) with a function not yet certain. V lost 0 bases, J lost 2 bases, and 12 bases lay in between. CDR3 length: 15 amino acids. CDR3 residues: CARSLGTSSPYEQYF. CDR3 bases: TGTGCCAGAAGCTTGGGTACCAGCTCCCCCTACGAGCAGTACTTC.

This clone was counted only a few times. This sequence joins TRBV29-1 and TRBJ2-1, with 14 nucleotides matching TRBD2. Trimming removed 8 bases from V and 0 bases from J; junction bases left unmatched: 12. Germline CDR1 reads SQVTM; CDR2 reads ANQGSEA. CDR3 length: 18 residues. The CDR3 DNA follows: TGCAGCCTTACGGCGGGACTAGCGGGAGTGAGCTCCTACAATGAGCAGTTCTTC. This gives the protein CSLTAGLAGVSSYNEQFF.

V gene TRBV11-3 combines with J gene TRBJ2-6, with no clear D. V lost 3 bases and J lost 2, with 8 bases in between. The V gene's germline CDR1 is SGHNT and CDR2 YENEEA. CDR3 length: 15 residues. In nucleotides, the CDR3 is TGTGCCAGCAGCTTGTTCCTTGCTGGGGCCAACGTCCTGACTTTC. This encodes CASSLFLAGANVLTF.

The V and J genes are TRBV18 and TRBJ1-1; tentatively, D is TRBD1 (5 bases). Looked up from germline, CDR1 is KGHSH and CDR2 is LQKENI. The CDR3 consists of 14 residues. The V gene lost 3 bases and the J gene lost 3 bases, with 11 bases spanning the gap. In DNA form, the CDR3 reads TGTGCCAGCTCACCGACAGCAACTCACACTGAAGCTTTCTTT. Translating gives CASSPTATHTEAFF.

This sequence joins TRBV7-3 and TRBJ2-7; 9 bases match TRBD1. After removal of 5 bases from V and 5 bases from J, the junction contained 7 bases not matched to a gene. Germline loops: CDR1 SGHTA, CDR2 FQGTGA. CDR3 length equals 14 residues. The DNA for the CDR3 is TGTGCCAGCAGCCTGACAGGGGGAAGGAACGAGCAGTACTTC. Translation gives CASSLTGGRNEQYF.

This chain links TRBV7-3 with TRBJ2-3; D may correspond to TRBD1 or TRBD2 (5 bases each). Looked up from germline, CDR1 is SGHTA and CDR2 is FQGTGA. With 8 bases removed from V and 6 bases from J, the gap between germline ends came to 21 bases. The CDR3 runs 15 residues. The CDR3 here is CASSSSGRPGDTQYF. CDR3 DNA: TGTGCCAGCTCCTCGTCGGGACGCCCGGGGGATACGCAGTATTTT.

The V call is TRBV6-5, the J call TRBJ2-1; no clear D. The length of the CDR3 is 14 residues. Per the germline V gene, CDR1 is MNHEY and CDR2 is SVGAGI. Trimming left V 5 bases short and J 7 bases short, with 15 bases between. CDR3 coding DNA: TGTGCCAGCAGTAAGTCGGTAGCTCGGAATGAGCAGTTCTTC. Protein product: CASSKSVARNEQFF.

The V call is TRBV7-2, the J call TRBJ2-1; D may be TRBD2 (6 bases). CDR1 SGHTA and CDR2 FQGNSA come from the germline V gene. V was clipped by 1 base and J by 0 bases, with 7 bases between them. The CDR3 has 15 amino acids. CDR3 sequence reads: CASSLVGSSYNEQFF. The CDR3 coding sequence is TGTGCCAGCAGCTTAGTCGGGAGCTCCTACAATGAGCAGTTCTTC.

This chain connects TRBV25-1 to TRBJ2-6; D remains unclear. The CDR3 runs 13 residues. Germline lookup yields CDR1 MGHDK and CDR2 SYGVNS. Trimming removed 8 bases at V and 4 bases at J, with 9 bases between. The DNA of the CDR3 is TGTGCCAGCCGCCCCGCGGGGGCCAACGTCCTGACTTTC. Its protein product is CASRPAGANVLTF. The full variable domain, its missing parts supplied by reference TRBV25-1 and TRBJ2-6, is EADIYQTPRYLVIGTGKKITLECSQTMGHDKMYWYQQDPGMELHLIHYSYGVNSTEKGDLSSESTVSRIRTEHFPLTLESARPSHTSQYLCASRPAGANVLTFGAGSRLTVL.

The chain uses TRBV7-2 and TRBJ1-1, with D unclear. CDR1 SGHTA and CDR2 FQGNSA come from the germline V gene. V lost 3 bases and J 11 bases, leaving 10 bases between the germline ends. The CDR3 loop spans 11 amino acids. CDR3 sequence: CASSLFVLAFF. DNA for the CDR3: TGTGCCAGCAGCTTGTTCGTTCTGGCTTTCTTT.

V usage is TRBV10-2 and J usage is TRBJ1-2, with D perhaps TRBD1 (5 bases). Germline CDR1 is WSHSY and CDR2 is SAAADI. Between the trimmed V and J ends, which lost 4 bases and 6 bases, there was a span of 9 bases. The CDR3 contains 12 residues. The CDR3 DNA follows: TGCGCCAGCAGTGGGGGGGTGAATGGCTACACCTTC. It codes for CASSGGVNGYTF.

This clone has only a few counts. The chain is built from TRBV7-2 and TRBJ2-7, with D tentatively TRBD2 (7 bases). Trimming left V 5 bases short and J 7 bases short, with 30 bases between. Germline assignment: CDR1 SGHTA and CDR2 FQGNSA. CDR3 length: 18 amino acids. CDR3 DNA sequence: TGTGCCAGCAGCCCGATTCGGACGGGGGGCGGGTTAGCGTGGGAGCAGTACTTC. Amino acids: CASSPIRTGGGLAWEQYF.

This clone was seen once. The chain links TRBV18 to TRBJ2-2, with D perhaps given as TRBD1 or TRBD2 (5 bases each). In germline, CDR1 is KGHSH, CDR2 LQKENI. Trimming removed 3 bases from V and 4 bases from J, with 9 bases in between. CDR3 length equals 14 residues. Here the CDR3 reads CASSPPRGTGELFF. For the CDR3, the DNA is TGTGCCAGCTCACCTCCGAGGGGCACCGGGGAGCTGTTTTTT.

The chain uses TRBV6-5 and TRBJ2-7; 8 bases match TRBD1. Germline V gives CDR1 MNHEY, CDR2 SVGAGI. This CDR3 is 15 amino acids long. The ends lost 0 bases at V and 7 bases at J; junction bases unmatched: 8. This CDR3 reads CASSYSGQGAEEQYF. CDR3 in DNA: TGTGCCAGCAGTTACTCAGGTCAGGGGGCAGAAGAGCAGTACTTC.

This rearrangement joins TRBV7-8 to TRBJ2-3, with TRBD2 identical over 11 bases. The CDR3 runs 16 residues. Unmatched junction bases numbered 7, after V lost 5 bases and J lost 3 bases. Looked up from germline, CDR1 is SGHVS and CDR2 is FQNEAQ. The CDR3 sequence is CASSLGLAGTTDTQYF. In DNA form, the CDR3 reads TGTGCCAGCAGCCTAGGACTAGCGGGCACGACAGATACGCAGTATTTT.

Here the CDR3 DNA reads TGCGCCAGCAGTGAGTTACAAGAGGGGAGTTCACCCCTCCACTTT. This gives the protein CASSELQEGSSPLHF. The chain employs TRBV10-2 and TRBJ1-6; a weak D match, TRBD1 (5 bases). Trimming removed 1 base at V and 9 bases at J, with 13 bases between. The CDR3 runs to 15 residues. The V gene's germline CDR1 is WSHSY and CDR2 SAAADI.

The rearrangement joins TRBV15 to TRBJ2-1; D could derive from TRBD1 or TRBD2 (5 bases each). CDR3 length: 16 residues. Germline loops: CDR1 LNHNV, CDR2 YYDKDF (reference sequence). Between the trimmed V and J ends, which lost 4 bases and 9 bases, there was a span of 22 bases. The CDR3 nucleotides are TGTGCCACCAGCATAGAGCTCCCGGGGCTAGGATCTGAGCAGTTCTTC. Its translation: CATSIELPGLGSEQFF.